This record concerns one TCR beta chain sequence. As every portion of the isolated RNA was reverse transcribed, the sequencing read expressed TCRB transcripts. Some clones are missing from TCRdb's copy, which holds only in-frame ones; the method was immunoSEQ multiplex PCR. This sample has more than 350,000 clones, with about an eighth found just once. The record originates from a study of beta chain features in type 1 diabetes. This sequence originates from a woman between 18 and 29 years old in good health. Material for sequencing was naive CD4+ T cells from blood.

In nucleotides, the CDR3 is TGTGCCAGCAGGGTCAGGGAGAGCTATGGCTACACCTTC. Translation gives CASRVRESYGYTF. The V and J genes are TRBV2 and TRBJ1-2; possible D gene TRBD1, 5 bases. Deletions cut 6 bases from V and 4 bases from J, with 12 bases between. Germline V gives CDR1 SNHLY, CDR2 FYNNEI. CDR3 length equals 13 residues.